This T cell receptor (beta chain) was observed in a study of a mutant IDH1 vaccine in newly diagnosed glioma. Whole-study context: Vaccination started 4-6 weeks after radiotherapy alone, or with temozolomide cycles.

Generated by immunoSEQ multiplex PCR, the TCRdb table keeps only in-frame clones and is missing some. This table holds 30,000 to 40,000 clones, 75% to 95% found once. For this clone: The antigen is not known.

Germline V gene sequence: CDR1 SGHKS, CDR2 YYEKEE (reference sequence). The V gene end was trimmed by 4 bases and the J gene end by 4 bases; junction bases not matched to a gene: 8. This CDR3 comprises 15 residues. The time point here: week 47, end of study. What each vaccine dose contained was 300 ug of mutant IDH1 20-mer peptide, accompanied by topical imiquimod. Notes on the study in general: Overall, 93.3% of patients had vaccine-induced immune responses.

This sequence joins TRBV5-5 and TRBJ1-5, with 7 bases lining up with TRBD1. The sequence derives from a woman aged 40 to 55 with glioma. The material was PBMCs, obtained from a glioma patient whose treatment included an IDH1 peptide vaccine. CDR3 region: CASSGTGQLNQPQHF. For the CDR3, the DNA is TGTGCCAGCAGCGGTACGGGACAGTTGAATCAGCCCCAGCATTTT.